The sample holds a few counts of the clone carrying this T cell receptor (beta chain). The data are from a study of early T cells in non-severe SARS-CoV-2 infection. Turning to the study itself: The input, bulk RNA from unsorted whole blood, was sequenced, and chains were unpaired.

V was trimmed by 0 bases and J by 3 bases, leaving 9 bases between them. This CDR3 has 14 residues. Germline values: CDR1 SGDLS, CDR2 YYNGEE. MiXCR was run by TCRdb on the 5' RACE reads, yielding one entry per CDR3 protein. The data show 84,000 or so distinct CDR3 sequences, 13% to 15% seen once. The clonotype originates from an adult who was a healthcare worker with PCR-confirmed SARS-CoV-2 infection or an uninfected control (not recorded which). The rearrangement links TRBV9 to TRBJ1-2, with no clear D. The sample taken for sequencing was whole blood. CDR3 residues: CASSVDATHYGYTF. In DNA form, the CDR3 reads TGTGCCAGCAGCGTAGATGCCACCCACTATGGCTACACCTTC.